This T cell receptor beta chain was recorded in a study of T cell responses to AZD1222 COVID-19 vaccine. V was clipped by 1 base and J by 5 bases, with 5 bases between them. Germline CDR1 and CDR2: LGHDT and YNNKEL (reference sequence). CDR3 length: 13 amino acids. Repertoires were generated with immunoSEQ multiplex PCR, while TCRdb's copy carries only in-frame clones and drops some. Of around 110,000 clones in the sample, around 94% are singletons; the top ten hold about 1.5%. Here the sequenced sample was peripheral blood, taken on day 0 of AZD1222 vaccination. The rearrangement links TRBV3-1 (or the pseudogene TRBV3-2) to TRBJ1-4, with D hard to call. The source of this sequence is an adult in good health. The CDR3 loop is CASSQAVNEKLFF. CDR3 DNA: TGTGCCAGCAGCCAAGCAGTAAATGAAAAACTGTTTTTT.